This T cell receptor beta chain was recorded in a study of T-cell reconstitution after alpha-beta-depleted transplantation in children. V dropped 0 bases and J dropped 0 bases, with 8 bases sitting between them. The CDR3 totals 14 residues. CDR1 and CDR2 from the germline V gene are SQVTM and ANQGSEA. This clonotype was detected a few times. Antigen unknown. The library targeted TCRbeta and was prepared with unique molecular identifiers. TCRdb reprocessed the PCR reads with MiXCR, giving one entry per CDR3 protein. The sample lists 670,000 or so distinct CDR3 sequences, about 12% occurring once. Broader study findings: Counts and diversity of T cells one year after transplant came mostly from newly produced T cells.

The material sequenced was PBMCs, taken before TCRalphabeta/CD19-depleted stem cell transplant. The source is a girl under 10 years old with congenital amegakaryocytic thrombocytopenia, due to receive a stem cell transplant. This chain connects TRBV29-1 to TRBJ1-1; unclear D gene. CDR3 amino acids: CSVEDPRMNTEAFF. CDR3 nucleotides: TGCAGCGTTGAAGATCCCAGGATGAACACTGAAGCTTTCTTT. Using reference TRBV29-1 and TRBJ1-1 for the parts outside the CDR3, the full variable domain is SAVISQKPSRDICQRGTSLTIQCQVDSQVTMMFWYRQQPGQSLTLIATANQGSEATYESGFVIDKFPISRPNLTFSTLTVSNMSPEDSSIYLCSVEDPRMNTEAFFGQGTRLTVV.